These T cell receptor beta chains were read from a single sample in a study of blood T cell repertoires in COVID-19. TCRdb keeps only in-frame clones here, not all; method: immunoSEQ multiplex PCR. The data show 160,000 or so clones, 78% seen once. Sequenced input: peripheral blood. The receptors stem from a woman aged 80 or over with acute or convalescent COVID-19. Each CDR3 is given with its conserved first and last residue. Fields, in order: J gene, D gene, V gene, clone size, CDR3 DNA, CDR3 protein. A D gene is named only where the DNA matches it firmly. Clone sizes are given selectively: once, few, many, or a class where the clone is expanded.

J: TRBJ1-6
D: -
V: TRBV30
size: -
DNA: TGTGCCTGGAAATCGTGGGACAACGCGGACTCACCCCTCCACTTT
CDR3: CAWKSWDNADSPLHF

J: TRBJ1-2
D: -
V: TRBV15
size: many
DNA: TGTGCCACCAGCAGACGGACTAGCCGGAATGGCTACACCTTC
CDR3: CATSRRTSRNGYTF

J: TRBJ1-3
D: -
V: TRBV6-5
size: -
DNA: TGTGCCAGCAGTTACTCGACCGGGGGGATAAACACCATATATTTT
CDR3: CASSYSTGGINTIYF

J: TRBJ2-7
D: TRBD2
V: TRBV5-1
size: -
DNA: TGCGCCAGCAGCTTGGCGTCTAGCGGGGGTTACGAGCAGTACTTC
CDR3: CASSLASSGGYEQYF

J: TRBJ2-5
D: TRBD1
V: TRBV5-1
size: few
DNA: TGCGCCAGCAGGGGGGGGACAGGGGCCAGGGAGACCCAGTACTTC
CDR3: CASRGGTGARETQYF

J: TRBJ1-3
D: -
V: TRBV28
size: once
DNA: TGTGCCAGCCTAGTCTCTCCGGTCTCTGGAAACACCATATATTTT
CDR3: CASLVSPVSGNTIYF

J: TRBJ1-6
D: TRBD1
V: TRBV6-2/TRBV6-3
size: -
DNA: TGTGCCAGCAGCCCTACCGGACAGGGCCCCTATAATTCACCCCTCCACTTT
CDR3: CASSPTGQGPYNSPLHF

J: TRBJ1-4
D: -
V: TRBV5-8
size: -
DNA: TGTGCCAGCAGCTTGGGTGGCACCGCGGGTGGGGAAAAACTGTTTTTT
CDR3: CASSLGGTAGGEKLFF

J: TRBJ2-2
D: -
V: TRBV12-3/TRBV12-4
size: -
DNA: TGTGCCAGCAGTTCACAAGTCACCGGGGAGCTGTTTTTT
CDR3: CASSSQVTGELFF

J: TRBJ1-2
D: -
V: TRBV7-9
size: few
DNA: TGTGCCAGCAGCTTCTCAGGACAGCCACGCTACACCTTC
CDR3: CASSFSGQPRYTF

J: TRBJ1-5
D: -
V: TRBV10-3
size: -
DNA: TGTGCCATCAGTGAGTCGGGGCCCAGGGGATGGCAGCCCCAGCATTTT
CDR3: CAISESGPRGWQPQHF

J: TRBJ2-1
D: TRBD2
V: TRBV5-1
size: -
DNA: TGCGCCAGCAGCACTAGCGGCCACTACAATGAGCAGTTCTTC
CDR3: CASSTSGHYNEQFF

J: TRBJ2-3
D: TRBD2
V: TRBV13
size: -
DNA: TGTGCCAGCAGGACTAGCGGGGTGTATACGCAGTATTTT
CDR3: CASRTSGVYTQYF

J: TRBJ2-7
D: TRBD1
V: TRBV27
size: -
DNA: TGTGCCAGCAGTGTAAGACAGGGCTCCTACGAGCAGTACTTC
CDR3: CASSVRQGSYEQYF

J: TRBJ1-4
D: -
V: TRBV4-1
size: -
DNA: TGCGCCAGCAGCCAAGAGATGGGCAGGTCTAATGAAAAACTGTTTTTT
CDR3: CASSQEMGRSNEKLFF

J: TRBJ1-2
D: -
V: TRBV6-1
size: -
DNA: TGTGCCAGCAGTGAAGTGGGGGGTGGCTACACCTTC
CDR3: CASSEVGGGYTF